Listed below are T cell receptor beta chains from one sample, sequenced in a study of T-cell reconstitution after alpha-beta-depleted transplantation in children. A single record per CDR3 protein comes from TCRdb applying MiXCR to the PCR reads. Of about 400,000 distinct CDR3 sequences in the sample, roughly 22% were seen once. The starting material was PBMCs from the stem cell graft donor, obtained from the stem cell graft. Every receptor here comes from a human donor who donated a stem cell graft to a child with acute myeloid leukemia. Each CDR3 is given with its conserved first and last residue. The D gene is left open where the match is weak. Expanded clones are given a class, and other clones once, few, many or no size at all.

CDR3 protein: CSARSLAGDNEQFF
CDR3 DNA: TGCAGTGCTAGGTCACTAGCGGGAGACAATGAGCAGTTCTTC
J gene: TRBJ2-1
V gene: TRBV20-1
clone size: many
D gene: TRBD2

CDR3 protein: CATSRDRATTETQYF
CDR3 DNA: TGTGCCACCAGCAGAGATCGGGCTACGACAGAGACCCAGTACTTC
J gene: TRBJ2-5
V gene: TRBV15
clone size: -
D gene: -

CDR3 protein: CATGSTGTSYNEQFF
CDR3 DNA: TGTGCCACCGGCTCAACAGGCACCTCCTACAATGAGCAGTTCTTC
J gene: TRBJ2-1
V gene: TRBV15
clone size: few
D gene: -

CDR3 protein: CSVRDRIYGYTF
CDR3 DNA: TGCAGCGTCCGGGACAGGATCTATGGCTACACCTTC
J gene: TRBJ1-2
V gene: TRBV29-1
clone size: few
D gene: TRBD1

CDR3 protein: CASSFPGRVTDTQYF
CDR3 DNA: TGTGCCAGCAGTTTCCCCGGGAGGGTCACAGATACGCAGTATTTT
J gene: TRBJ2-3
V gene: TRBV12-3/TRBV12-4
clone size: -
D gene: TRBD2

CDR3 protein: CASSPQTSGNYEQYF
CDR3 DNA: TGTGCCAGCAGCCCTCAGACTAGCGGGAACTACGAGCAGTACTTC
J gene: TRBJ2-7
V gene: TRBV7-2
clone size: -
D gene: TRBD2

CDR3 protein: CASSSDVYEQYF
CDR3 DNA: TGCGCCAGCAGCTCGGACGTTTACGAGCAGTACTTC
J gene: TRBJ2-7
V gene: TRBV5-1
clone size: few
D gene: -

CDR3 protein: CASPGGRRGELFF
CDR3 DNA: TGTGCCAGCCCCGGGGGGCGGAGGGGGGAGCTGTTTTTT
J gene: TRBJ2-2
V gene: TRBV12-3/TRBV12-4
clone size: -
D gene: -

CDR3 protein: CASRGGLSVIYEQYF
CDR3 DNA: TGCGCCAGCAGAGGAGGGCTTTCAGTAATCTACGAGCAGTACTTC
J gene: TRBJ2-7
V gene: TRBV5-1
clone size: -
D gene: -

CDR3 protein: CASSPGTKGAQPQHF
CDR3 DNA: TGTGCCAGCAGCCCCGGGACAAAGGGAGCCCAGCCCCAGCATTTT
J gene: TRBJ1-5
V gene: TRBV3-1
clone size: -
D gene: -

CDR3 protein: CASSFDRLNEQFF
CDR3 DNA: TGCGCCAGCAGCTTCGATAGATTGAATGAGCAGTTCTTC
J gene: TRBJ2-1
V gene: TRBV5-1
clone size: few
D gene: -

CDR3 protein: CSARELGAYEQYF
CDR3 DNA: TGCAGTGCTAGAGAGCTCGGGGCCTACGAGCAGTACTTC
J gene: TRBJ2-7
V gene: TRBV20-1
clone size: -
D gene: -

CDR3 protein: CASSPPSREQYF
CDR3 DNA: TGTGCCAGCTCACCCCCCTCGCGGGAGCAGTACTTC
J gene: TRBJ2-7
V gene: TRBV18
clone size: many
D gene: -

CDR3 protein: CASSLGQGKYNEQFF
CDR3 DNA: TGTGCCAGCAGTCTGGGACAGGGTAAATACAATGAGCAGTTCTTC
J gene: TRBJ2-1
V gene: TRBV27
clone size: many
D gene: TRBD1

CDR3 protein: CASSGQGRNSPLHF
CDR3 DNA: TGTGCCAGCAGCGGACAGGGGCGAAATTCACCCCTCCACTTT
J gene: TRBJ1-6
V gene: TRBV9
clone size: few
D gene: TRBD1

CDR3 protein: CSAGPESAQHF
CDR3 DNA: TGCAGTGCCGGACCGGAATCAGCCCAGCATTTT
J gene: TRBJ1-5
V gene: TRBV20-1
clone size: many
D gene: -

CDR3 protein: CATSDWMNTGELFF
CDR3 DNA: TGTGCCACCAGTGATTGGATGAACACCGGGGAGCTGTTTTTT
J gene: TRBJ2-2
V gene: TRBV24-1
clone size: -
D gene: -

CDR3 protein: CASSPDRGSSYNEQFF
CDR3 DNA: TGTGCCAGCAGCCCGGATCGGGGTAGCTCCTACAATGAGCAGTTCTTC
J gene: TRBJ2-1
V gene: TRBV4-2
clone size: few
D gene: -

CDR3 protein: CASSRSTGANSPLHF
CDR3 DNA: TGTGCCAGCAGCCGATCGACAGGGGCGAATTCACCCCTCCACTTT
J gene: TRBJ1-6
V gene: TRBV12-3/TRBV12-4
clone size: -
D gene: TRBD1

CDR3 protein: CASGGGSQPQHF
CDR3 DNA: TGTGCCAGCGGCGGTGGGAGTCAGCCCCAGCATTTT
J gene: TRBJ1-5
V gene: TRBV12-3/TRBV12-4
clone size: few
D gene: -

CDR3 protein: CSVDAGTVEQYF
CDR3 DNA: TGCAGCGTTGATGCTGGGACCGTCGAGCAGTACTTC
J gene: TRBJ2-7
V gene: TRBV29-1
clone size: many
D gene: -

CDR3 protein: CASSQEGPGEPSYGYTF
CDR3 DNA: TGCGCCAGCAGCCAAGAAGGGCCAGGGGAACCTTCCTATGGCTACACCTTC
J gene: TRBJ1-2
V gene: TRBV4-1
clone size: few
D gene: -

CDR3 protein: CATSDLAGKEFDEQFF
CDR3 DNA: TGTGCCACCAGTGATTTAGCGGGAAAGGAGTTCGATGAGCAGTTCTTC
J gene: TRBJ2-1
V gene: TRBV24-1
clone size: once
D gene: TRBD2

CDR3 protein: CSARDGTSGANEQFF
CDR3 DNA: TGCAGTGCTAGAGACGGGACTAGCGGGGCAAATGAGCAGTTCTTC
J gene: TRBJ2-1
V gene: TRBV20-1
clone size: many
D gene: TRBD2

CDR3 protein: CASTAPSPVMGETQYF
CDR3 DNA: TGTGCCAGCACCGCCCCCTCCCCAGTGATGGGTGAGACCCAGTACTTC
J gene: TRBJ2-5
V gene: TRBV25-1
clone size: many
D gene: -

CDR3 protein: CASRPPLQITNTGELFF
CDR3 DNA: TGTGCCAGCCGACCACCCTTACAGATTACGAACACCGGGGAGCTGTTTTTT
J gene: TRBJ2-2
V gene: TRBV5-5
clone size: many
D gene: -